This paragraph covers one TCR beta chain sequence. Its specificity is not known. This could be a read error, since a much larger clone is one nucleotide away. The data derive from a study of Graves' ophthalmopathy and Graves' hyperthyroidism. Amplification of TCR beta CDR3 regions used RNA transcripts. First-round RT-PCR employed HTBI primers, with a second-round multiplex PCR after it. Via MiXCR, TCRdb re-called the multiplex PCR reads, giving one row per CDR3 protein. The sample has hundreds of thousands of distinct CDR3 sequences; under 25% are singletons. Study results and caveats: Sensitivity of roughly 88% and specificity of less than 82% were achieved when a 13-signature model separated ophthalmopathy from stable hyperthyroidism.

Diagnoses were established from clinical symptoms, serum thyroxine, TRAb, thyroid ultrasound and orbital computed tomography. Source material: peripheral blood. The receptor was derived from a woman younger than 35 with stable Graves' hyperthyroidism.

The CDR3, as DNA: TGCGCCAGCAGCTTGGGGCCACAGGTCTTAGCCTACGAGCAGTACTTC. This sequence encodes CASSLGPQVLAYEQYF. The genes are TRBV5-1 and TRBJ2-7; possibly TRBD1 for D (5 bases). V lost 0 bases and J 2 bases, leaving 15 bases between the germline ends. This CDR3 region has 16 residues. Germline V gene data show CDR1 as SGHRS and CDR2 as YFSETQ.